Presented here are 9 T cell receptor beta chains from one specimen sequenced in a study of tumor-infiltrating lymphocytes in primary liver carcinoma. The authors made TCR beta cDNA from approximately 500 ng total RNA with a constant-region primer. Libraries of TCR beta came from three nested multiplex PCR rounds with slightly modified ARM-PCR. Running around 9 cycles apiece, the first two PCR rounds relied on TRBV1-TRBV30 forward primers together with a C-beta reverse primer. TCRdb reprocessed the multiplex PCR reads via MiXCR and lists one record per CDR3 protein. The repertoire has more than 45,000 distinct CDR3 sequences, around 73% of them found once; the top ten carry around 24%. Without any cell sorting, roughly 20-32 mg of bulk tissue yielded co-extracted RNA and DNA. Sequenced: liver tumor tissue from sampling region 5. As to subset: tumor region T5, tumor centre. These TCRs come from a man aged 40-49 years with primary liver carcinoma and hepatitis B virus infection.

In the case of this clonotype: At one of its ends the junction is not consistent with the germline gene, which may arise from a read error. This rearrangement joins TRBV11-2 to TRBJ2-2; a possible D gene is TRBD2 (5 bases). The V gene's germline CDR1 is SGHAT and CDR2 FQNNGV. This CDR3 region has 14 residues. In DNA, the CDR3 is TGTGCCTGCAGCTTAGGGAGTCACACCGGGGAGCTGCTTTTT. This encodes CACSLGSHTGELLF.

CDR3 nucleotide sequence: TGTGCCAGCAACTCCCGTGACTCCCCTGATTACTACGAGCAGTACTTC. This sequence encodes CASNSRDSPDYYEQYF. The chain employs TRBV5-5 and TRBJ2-7; D not certain. V lost 6 bases to trimming and J lost 3 bases, with 22 bases between them. This CDR3 region has 16 residues. Germline values: CDR1 SGHKS, CDR2 YYEKEE (reference sequence).

Comment on this clonotype: The conserved closing phenylalanine or tryptophan is absent in this CDR3, likely reflecting a read error. Because the CDR3's place on the DNA is in doubt, the DNA is left out and the CDR3 is given as listed by TCRdb. The CDR3 protein is CASSNCRGRPKGL. The chain combines TRBV11-2 with TRBJ1-2; the table names TRBD1, a call not compared with the DNA. Germline values: CDR1 SGHAT, CDR2 FQNNGV. Termini included, the CDR3 measures 13 amino acids.

With respect to this clonotype: Since no conserved phenylalanine or tryptophan closes the CDR3, a read error is the likely cause. The chain is built from TRBV11-3 and TRBJ2-1; D unclear. CDR1 is SGHNT and CDR2 is YENEEA in the germline V gene. The CDR3 is made up of 14 amino acids. CDR3 in amino acids: CASNLGVSNIEQFS. The CDR3 DNA reads as TGTGCCAGCAACTTAGGCGTCTCGAACATTGAGCAGTTCTCC.

The chain is built from TRBV11-3 and TRBJ2-1; D unclear. Looked up from germline, CDR1 is SGHNT and CDR2 is YENEEA. CDR3 size: 14 residues. Between the trimmed V and J ends, which lost 7 bases and 5 bases, there was a span of 15 bases. CDR3 protein: CASMLGVSDNEQFF. CDR3 sequence (DNA): TGTGCCAGCATGTTAGGCGTCTCGGACAATGAGCAGTTCTTC. Full variable domain (rest looked up from reference TRBV11-3 and TRBJ2-1): EAGVVQSPRYKIIEKKQPVAFWCNPISGHNTLYWYLQNLGQGPELLIRYENEEAVDDSQLPKDRFSAERLKGVDSTLKIQPAELGDSAVYLCASMLGVSDNEQFFGPGTRLTVL.

With regard to this clonotype: An end of the junction does not agree with germline; a read error may underlie this. The V gene is TRBV11-2, the J gene TRBJ1-5, with D possibly TRBD1 on 6 matching bases. The CDR3 covers 16 residues. Per the germline V gene, CDR1 is SGHAT and CDR2 is FQNNGV. This CDR3 reads CASGDRQRGANKPQHF. CDR3 bases: TGTGCCAGCGGTGACCGACAGCGGGGGGCCAATAAGCCCCAGCATTTT.

Regarding this clonotype: Germline is not matched at one junction end, which may reflect a read error. The chain recombines TRBV27 with TRBJ1-2; D remains unclear. The CDR3 has 15 amino acids. The germline gives CDR1 MNHEY, CDR2 SMNVEV (reference sequence). The CDR3 DNA reads TGTGCCATCAGTTTATCGGCAGGAATTAACTATGGCTACACCTTC. This sequence encodes CAISLSAGINYGYTF.

Turning to this clonotype: The junction departs from the called germline gene at one end, perhaps through a read error. V and J are TRBV12-3 or TRBV12-4 and TRBJ2-1, with 7 nucleotides matching TRBD2. This CDR3 is 15 amino acids long. The CDR3: CASSLVGGPNNEQFF. CDR3 nucleotide sequence: TGTGCCAGCAGTTTAGTGGGAGGGCCTAACAATGAGCAGTTCTTT.

The chain links TRBV7-9 to TRBJ1-2, with TRBD1 identical over 8 bases. Per the germline V gene, CDR1 is SEHNR and CDR2 is FQNEAQ (reference sequence). V trimming: 1 base; J trimming: 4 bases; junction bases outside the gene matches: 11. CDR3 length: 17 amino acids. The CDR3 spells CASSLELGRGPGYGYTF. DNA of the CDR3: TGTGCCAGCAGCTTAGAATTAGGCAGGGGGCCTGGCTATGGCTACACCTTC.